The source of this T cell receptor (beta chain) is a study of blood T cells in healthy people across ages. CDR3 length equals 13 residues. Germline lookup yields CDR1 LGHDT and CDR2 YNNKEL (reference sequence). Trimming removed 0 bases at V and 14 bases at J, with 13 bases between. Using a J-beta primer mix together with a sample-barcoded 5' primer, a second PCR was run for 7 to 11 cycles. TCRdb re-called the 5' RACE reads with MiXCR, one entry per CDR3 protein. Here the sample spans around 1.5 million distinct CDR3 sequences, 42% being singletons. Sequencing was performed on blood. The TCR originated in a woman between 18 and 30 years old in good health. The V gene is TRBV3-1, the J gene TRBJ1-4, with a possible D match to TRBD1 (5 bases). Here the CDR3 reads CASSQDLRGDLFF. The CDR3 DNA is TGTGCCAGCAGCCAAGATCTTAGGGGAGACCTGTTTTTT.